Below are 26 T cell receptor beta chains sequenced from a single sample in a study of blood T cell repertoires in COVID-19. Assay used: immunoSEQ multiplex PCR; TCRdb lists only in-frame clones, some missing. The sample carries some 300,000 clones, 80% to 90% recorded once. Sequenced input: peripheral blood. These receptors originate from a woman aged 70-85 years with COVID-19, enrolled during active disease.

The V and J genes are TRBV5-1 and TRBJ1-4, with D uncertain. Germline CDR1 SGHRS, CDR2 YFSETQ. There are 13 residues in the CDR3. The V and J ends lost 5 bases and 0 bases respectively, with 5 bases between them. The CDR3 loop is CASRDSTNEKLFF. CDR3 in DNA: TGCGCCAGCAGGGACTCAACTAATGAAAAACTGTTTTTT.

V usage is TRBV5-1 and J usage is TRBJ2-3; 14 bases are a match to TRBD2. Per germline, CDR1 SGHRS and CDR2 YFSETQ. The CDR3 is 16 residues long. J was trimmed by 6 bases and V by 3 bases; bases with no gene match: 6. The CDR3 reads CASSSGTSGGLDTQYF. As DNA, the CDR3 is TGCGCCAGCAGCTCAGGGACTAGCGGGGGATTGGATACGCAGTATTTT.

V and J are TRBV6-5 and TRBJ1-6, with D unresolved. Trimming took off 0 bases at V and 5 bases at J, with 8 bases between the two ends. CDR3 length equals 15 residues. Germline V gives CDR1 MNHEY, CDR2 SVGAGI. CDR3 coding DNA: TGTGCCAGCAGTTACTCGACTCAAAATAATTCACCCCTCCACTTT. This gives the protein CASSYSTQNNSPLHF.

This chain connects TRBV28 to TRBJ2-1; 8 nucleotides match TRBD1. Unmatched junction bases numbered 13, after V lost 3 bases and J lost 9 bases. Germline V gene data show CDR1 as MDHEN and CDR2 as SYDVKM. This CDR3 comprises 16 residues. CDR3 coding DNA: TGTGCCAGCAGTTTTAGGTCGGCAGGGGGCTTAGGTGAGCAGTTCTTC. Translating it yields CASSFRSAGGLGEQFF.

This clone was found once. The chain links TRBV12-3 or TRBV12-4 to TRBJ2-7; no firm D call. The CDR3 is 13 residues long. Trimming left V 3 bases short and J 3 bases short, with 9 bases between. The CDR3 reads CASSLEFRYEQYF. The CDR3 DNA reads TGTGCCAGCAGTTTGGAGTTTCGCTACGAGCAGTACTTC.

The V and J genes are TRBV11-2 and TRBJ2-3; 7 nucleotides align to TRBD2. J gave up 2 bases and V 1 base, and 9 bases lay outside the gene matches. The germline V gene encodes CDR1 SGHAT and CDR2 FQNNGV. CDR3 length: 17 residues. The CDR3 nucleotides read TGTGCCAGCAGCTTAGGATGGGGCGGGGGAAACACAGATACGCAGTATTTT. It encodes CASSLGWGGGNTDTQYF.

The rearrangement uses TRBV11-2 and TRBJ2-1; TRBD1 matches 7 bases. Trimming cost V 2 bases and J 6 bases; bases outside gene matches: 7. CDR3 length: 15 residues. The germline CDR1 and CDR2 sequences are SGHAT and FQNNGV. The chain's CDR3 is CASSLTGEDPNEQFF. The CDR3 DNA reads as TGTGCCAGCAGCTTAACAGGGGAAGATCCCAATGAGCAGTTCTTC.

The chain has TRBV6-5 and TRBJ1-2, with TRBD1 as a possible D gene (6 bases). This CDR3 contains 14 residues. CDR1 is MNHEY, CDR2 SVGAGI, per germline. V was clipped by 10 bases and J by 4 bases, with 19 bases between them. CDR3 protein: CATTSGGLGYGYTF. CDR3 nucleotides: TGTGCCACCACCAGCGGGGGGCTGGGCTATGGCTACACCTTC.

CDR3 residues: CASSQGGQMKCANTGELFF. The CDR3 nucleotides are TGTGCCAGCAGCCAAGGGGGACAAATGAAATGCGCGAACACCGGGGAGCTGTTTTTT. The gene calls are TRBV3-1 (or the pseudogene TRBV3-2) and TRBJ2-2; TRBD1 might be the D (6 bases). The CDR3 spans 19 residues. Per germline, CDR1 LGHDT and CDR2 YNNKEL (reference sequence). Trimming pared 1 base from V and 0 bases from J, leaving 18 bases between.

This sequence joins TRBV4-1 and TRBJ1-1; tentative D call: TRBD1 (5 bases). This CDR3 has 15 residues. Looked up from germline, CDR1 is MGHRA and CDR2 is YSYEKL. V was pared by 4 bases and J by 2 bases, with 14 bases between. DNA of the CDR3: TGCGCCAGCAGCCCGCGAGACAGCCGTAACACTGAAGCTTTCTTT. As protein: CASSPRDSRNTEAFF.

The V gene is TRBV19, the J gene TRBJ2-2, with 7 bases fitting TRBD1. Losses at the gene ends were 7 bases for V and 4 bases for J; bases not matched to a gene: 9. CDR1 LNHDA and CDR2 SQIVND come from the germline V gene (reference sequence). The CDR3 is 15 amino acids. CDR3 loop: CASNWGRGTTGELFF. In DNA, the CDR3 is TGTGCCAGTAACTGGGGCAGGGGGACCACCGGGGAGCTGTTTTTT.

The chain links TRBV7-8 to TRBJ1-2; D not resolved. The length of the CDR3 is 14 residues. Germline CDR1 and CDR2: SGHVS and FQNEAQ. Deletions cut 3 bases from V and 3 bases from J, with 11 bases between. The CDR3 bases are TGTGCCAGCAGCTTCGCAACAGTAGACTATGGCTACACCTTC. This encodes CASSFATVDYGYTF.

J is TRBJ2-5 and V is TRBV19; the match to TRBD2 covers 9 bases. Unmatched junction bases numbered 11, after V lost 2 bases and J lost 4 bases. Germline values: CDR1 LNHDA, CDR2 SQIVND (reference sequence). This CDR3 is built from 17 residues. The CDR3 loop is CASSITTSGSYRETQYF. CDR3 DNA sequence: TGTGCCAGTAGTATAACGACTAGCGGATCGTACCGAGAGACCCAGTACTTC.

This clone was counted between two and nine times. The junction differs from germline at one of its ends, possibly a read error. This chain connects TRBV2 to TRBJ1-2, with D possibly being TRBD1 (5 bases). The CDR3 has 14 residues. Germline CDR1 reads SNHLY; CDR2 reads FYNNEI. The CDR3 sequence: CASREAGGNYGYTF. CDR3 in DNA: TGTGCCAGCAGAGAAGCGGGGGGTAACTATGGCTACACCTTC.

The chain uses TRBV7-2 and TRBJ2-5, with D maybe TRBD2 (5 bases). V lost 0 bases to trimming and J lost 4 bases, with 15 bases between them. CDR1 SGHTA and CDR2 FQGNSA come from the germline V gene. The CDR3 totals 16 residues. The CDR3 loop reads CASSLATGRGGETQYF. The CDR3 DNA reads TGTGCCAGCAGCTTAGCCACGGGAAGAGGAGGAGAGACCCAGTACTTC.

This clone was observed once. This rearrangement joins TRBV12-5 to TRBJ2-7, with 7 bases aligning to TRBD1. Losses at the gene ends were 5 bases for V and 3 bases for J; bases not matched to a gene: 4. CDR1 is LGHNT and CDR2 is FRNRAP in the germline V gene. The CDR3 length is 13 residues. The CDR3 sequence is CASGTNRGYEQYF. CDR3 bases: TGTGCTAGTGGTACCAACAGGGGCTACGAGCAGTACTTC.

The V gene is TRBV24-1, the J gene TRBJ1-5; 11 positions agree with TRBD1. CDR1 KGHDR and CDR2 SFDVKD come from the germline V gene. This CDR3 spans 15 amino acids. V gave up 5 bases and J gave up 1 base; unmatched junction bases: 0. The CDR3, as DNA: TGTGCCACCAGTGGGACAGGGGGCAGCAATCAGCCCCAGCATTTT. As protein: CATSGTGGSNQPQHF.

This sequence joins TRBV6-5 and TRBJ2-7; 9 nucleotides match TRBD1. CDR1 and CDR2 (germline): MNHEY, SVGAGI. Germline trimming cut 1 base from V and 3 bases from J; bases unmatched to any gene: 7. The CDR3 runs to 16 residues. CDR3 nucleotides: TGTGCCAGCAGTTACTTTGGACAGGGGTCACACTACGAGCAGTACTTC. This translates into CASSYFGQGSHYEQYF.

The rearrangement links TRBV5-1 to TRBJ2-7; 9 bases line up with TRBD1. The V gene end was trimmed by 0 bases and the J gene end by 3 bases; junction bases not matched to a gene: 1. The CDR3 extends over 14 amino acids. The germline V gene has CDR1 SGHRS and CDR2 YFSETQ. The CDR3 DNA reads as TGCGCCAGCAGCTTGGAGGGACAGGGCTACGAGCAGTACTTC. The encoded protein is CASSLEGQGYEQYF.

The CDR3 coding sequence is TGTGCCAGCAGCCCTGGGACAGGGGATTTACAAGAGACCCAGTACTTC. Its translation: CASSPGTGDLQETQYF. The chain couples TRBV13 to TRBJ2-5; TRBD1 matches at 10 bases. V shed 5 bases and J 2 bases; nucleotides not matched to a gene: 8. Germline V gives CDR1 PRHDT, CDR2 FYEKMQ (reference sequence). The CDR3 has 16 amino acids.

V usage is TRBV5-6 and J usage is TRBJ2-7; TRBD2 agrees at 11 bases. Germline CDR1 reads SGHDT; CDR2 reads YYEEEE. The V segment lost 3 bases and the J segment 3 bases; nucleotides outside the gene matches: 11. This CDR3 comprises 17 residues. CDR3 protein: CASSSSPGTSGVYEQYF. As DNA, the CDR3 is TGTGCCAGCAGCTCGTCACCCGGGACTAGCGGAGTCTACGAGCAGTACTTC.

The rearrangement joins TRBV29-1 to TRBJ2-7; D gene ambiguous. Germline CDR1 reads SQVTM; CDR2 reads ANQGSEA. This CDR3 is built from 12 residues. Trimming took 4 bases from V and 3 from J, leaving 10 bases between them. Here the CDR3 reads CSVANPGYEQYF. In DNA form, the CDR3 reads TGCAGCGTTGCGAACCCAGGCTACGAGCAGTACTTC.

V and J are TRBV11-1 and TRBJ2-1; 10 bases fit TRBD2. Germline trimming cut 4 bases from V and 10 bases from J; bases unmatched to any gene: 10. The CDR3 is 15 amino acids. The germline V gene encodes CDR1 SGHAT and CDR2 FQDESV (reference sequence). The CDR3 bases are TGTGCCAGCAGCTCTAGCGGGGGCACATCTGGCGAGCAGTTCTTC. The encoded protein is CASSSSGGTSGEQFF.

The chain uses TRBV30 and TRBJ1-1, with D maybe TRBD1 (6 bases). Trimming took off 0 bases at V and 3 bases at J, with 11 bases between the two ends. This CDR3 has 14 residues. The germline CDR1 and CDR2 sequences are GTSNPN and SVGIG (reference sequence). DNA for the CDR3: TGTGCCTGGAGTGTAACAGGGACCCACACTGAAGCTTTCTTT. It yields the protein CAWSVTGTHTEAFF.

The V call is TRBV3-1 (or the pseudogene TRBV3-2), the J call TRBJ2-3, with 10 bases that match TRBD2. Germline CDR1 and CDR2: LGHDT and YNNKEL (reference sequence). The trim removed 5 bases at V and 5 bases at J, leaving 7 bases unmatched. The CDR3 sequence is 15 residues long. The CDR3 sequence is CASSVGTSDRDTQYF. The CDR3 DNA reads as TGTGCCAGCAGCGTAGGGACTAGCGATAGAGATACGCAGTATTTT.

This chain links TRBV9 with TRBJ2-3, with D tentatively TRBD1 (5 bases). The germline V gene encodes CDR1 SGDLS and CDR2 YYNGEE. The CDR3 sequence is 16 residues long. Trimming removed 4 bases from V and 0 bases from J, with 15 bases in between. The CDR3 region is CASSPRGSVSTDTQYF. In DNA form, the CDR3 reads TGTGCCAGCAGCCCAAGGGGAAGCGTGAGCACAGATACGCAGTATTTT.